The rows below give T cell receptor beta chains drawn from one sample of a study of shared clonotypes between healthy human individuals. Sequencing was performed with immunoSEQ multiplex PCR; in TCRdb, only in-frame clones are kept and a portion is missing. The table has about 2.2 million clones, over 85% seen once; the top ten hold around 1.7%. Material for sequencing was naive CD8+ T cells from PBMCs. These receptors originate from a man younger than 30 in good health. Some clones in this sample may be carry-over from other donors' samples. Both conserved end residues are part of each CDR3. The D gene is left open where the match is weak. Clone sizes are given selectively: once, few, many, or a class where the clone is expanded.

V gene	clone size	J gene	D gene	CDR3 DNA	CDR3 protein
TRBV2	NA	TRBJ2-3	TRBD2	TGTGCCAGCAGAGGATTCCGAACAGGGGAGTCGAGCGGGAGGACAGATACGCAGTATTTT	CASRGFRTGESSGRTDTQYF
TRBV7-9	NA	TRBJ2-7	NA	TGTGCCAGCAGCCCTAGCGGACAGGGTTACGAGCAGTACTTC	CASSPSGQGYEQYF
TRBV2	once	TRBJ2-7	NA	TGTGCCAGCAGTGAAGCGCCGAGCAGGTCCTACGAGCAGTACTTC	CASSEAPSRSYEQYF
TRBV19	NA	TRBJ2-3	NA	TGTGCCAGTAGTATATCCCCTAGCACAGATACGCAGTATTTT	CASSISPSTDTQYF
TRBV7-2	NA	TRBJ2-1	NA	TGTGCCAGCAGCTTATTAGGCCCTCACTACAATGAGCAGTTCTTC	CASSLLGPHYNEQFF
TRBV6-5	NA	TRBJ2-5	NA	TGTGCCAGCAGTTACGAGGACCAAGAGACCCAGTACTTC	CASSYEDQETQYF
TRBV29-1	NA	TRBJ1-2	NA	TGCAGCGTTGAACAGAGGATGACTCCGTATGGCTACACCTTC	CSVEQRMTPYGYTF
TRBV7-9	NA	TRBJ1-6	NA	TGTGCCAGCACTTCCCTGAATTCACCCCTCCACTTT	CASTSLNSPLHF
TRBV28	once	TRBJ1-1	NA	TGTGCCAGCAGTCAGACACATGACAGGATCGGAACTGAAGCTTTCTTT	CASSQTHDRIGTEAFF
TRBV5-1	NA	TRBJ2-1	NA	TGCGCCAGCAGCTTGGGGCTAGCGAACTCCTACAATGAGCAGTTCTTC	CASSLGLANSYNEQFF
TRBV9	NA	TRBJ2-5	TRBD2	TGTGCCAGCAGCGTGGGGACTAGCGGAACACAAGAGACCCAGTACTTC	CASSVGTSGTQETQYF
TRBV27	NA	TRBJ1-5	TRBD1	TGTGCCAGCAGTTTTTTACAGGGGGGACAGCCCCAGCATTTT	CASSFLQGGQPQHF
TRBV5-4	NA	TRBJ1-1	NA	TGTGCCAGCAGCCTAGGGACACGGAACACTGAAGCTTTCTTT	CASSLGTRNTEAFF
TRBV7-9	NA	TRBJ2-1	NA	TGTGCCAGCAGCTCGAGGAGCCACGGGGATGAGCAGTTCTTC	CASSSRSHGDEQFF
TRBV6-5	NA	TRBJ2-7	TRBD1	TGTGCCAGCAGTTACCCCCGACAGGGGGCGATCGAGCAGTACTTC	CASSYPRQGAIEQYF
TRBV5-4	NA	TRBJ2-7	TRBD1	TGTGCCAGCAGACTGGGACAGGGGCCATCCTACGAGCAGTACTTC	CASRLGQGPSYEQYF
TRBV11-2	NA	TRBJ2-1	TRBD2	TGTGCCAGCAGCGTCCCAGCGGGAGGGCCATTCAATGAGCAGTTCTTC	CASSVPAGGPFNEQFF
TRBV9	NA	TRBJ2-7	NA	TGTGCCAGCAGCGCCGGGTCCCCCTACGAGCAGTACTTC	CASSAGSPYEQYF
TRBV9	NA	TRBJ2-7	TRBD2	TGTGCCAGCAGTTCTAGCGGGAGGGCCTTCTCCTACGAGCAGTACTTC	CASSSSGRAFSYEQYF
TRBV15	NA	TRBJ1-2	NA	TGTGCCACCAGCAGAGGTGAAGGGCATAACTATGGCTACACCTTC	CATSRGEGHNYGYTF
TRBV28	NA	TRBJ1-5	NA	TGTGCCAGCAGTCTCTGGGGGTCCCGCAATCAGCCCCAGCATTTT	CASSLWGSRNQPQHF
TRBV4-3	NA	TRBJ2-1	TRBD2	TGCGCCAGCAGCCATTACAATAGCGGGGGGGGTTACTACAATGAGCAGTTCTTC	CASSHYNSGGGYYNEQFF
TRBV9	NA	TRBJ1-1	TRBD1	TGTGCCAGCAGCGAAGTAGGGACAGCGAACACTGAAGCTTTCTTT	CASSEVGTANTEAFF
TRBV11-2	once	TRBJ2-1	NA	TGTGCCAGCAGCGCCTACGGTGAGCAGTTCTTC	CASSAYGEQFF
TRBV2	NA	TRBJ2-1	TRBD2	TGTGCCAGCACGGCAAGCGGGACGGTATTGATTAATGAGCAGTTCTTC	CASTASGTVLINEQFF
TRBV9	NA	TRBJ2-7	NA	TGTGCCAGCAGCGTAGCTTCAGGGCCAGGATACGAGCAGTACTTC	CASSVASGPGYEQYF
TRBV4-1	NA	TRBJ2-7	NA	TGCGCCAGCAGCCAAGTAGGGTCCGGGGCCTACGAGCAGTACTTC	CASSQVGSGAYEQYF
TRBV11-3	NA	TRBJ1-5	NA	TGTGCCAGCACCTGGTCCCACGGCAATCAGCCCCAGCATTTT	CASTWSHGNQPQHF
TRBV15	NA	TRBJ1-2	NA	TGTGCCACCAGCAGAGATAGATTACGACAGCACTATGGCTACACCTTC	CATSRDRLRQHYGYTF
TRBV6-5	NA	TRBJ1-2	NA	TGTGCCAGCAGCCCCCAGGGTCTCGACTATGGCTACACCTTC	CASSPQGLDYGYTF
TRBV7-6	NA	TRBJ2-1	TRBD2	TGTGCCAGCAGCTTTCACGCGGGAGGTACCTACAATGAGCAGTTCTTC	CASSFHAGGTYNEQFF
TRBV11-2	once	TRBJ1-1	TRBD1	TGTGCCAGCAGCTTACGGGACAGGCCGTTTAACACTGAAGCTTTCTTT	CASSLRDRPFNTEAFF
TRBV28	NA	TRBJ1-2	NA	TGTGCCAGCAGTTGGGTGTTGGACTATGGCTACACCTTC	CASSWVLDYGYTF
TRBV7-9	NA	TRBJ1-2	TRBD1	TGTGCCAGCAGCTCTCCGGGACAGGGGACCTATGGCTACACCTTC	CASSSPGQGTYGYTF